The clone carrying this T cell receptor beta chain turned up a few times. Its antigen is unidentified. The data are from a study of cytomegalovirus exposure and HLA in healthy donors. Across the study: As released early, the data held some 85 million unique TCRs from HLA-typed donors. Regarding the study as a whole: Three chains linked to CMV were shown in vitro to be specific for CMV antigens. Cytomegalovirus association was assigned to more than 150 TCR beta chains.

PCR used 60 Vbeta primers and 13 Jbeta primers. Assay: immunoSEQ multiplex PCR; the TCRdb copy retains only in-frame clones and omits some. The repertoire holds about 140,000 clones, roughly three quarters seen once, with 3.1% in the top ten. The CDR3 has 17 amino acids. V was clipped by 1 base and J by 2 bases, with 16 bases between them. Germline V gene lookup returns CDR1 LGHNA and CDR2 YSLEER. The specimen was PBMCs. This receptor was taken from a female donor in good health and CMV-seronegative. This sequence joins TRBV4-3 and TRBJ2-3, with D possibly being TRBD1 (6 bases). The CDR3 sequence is CASSQGTAGEFTDTQYF. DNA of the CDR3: TGCGCCAGCAGCCAAGGCACGGCAGGGGAGTTCACAGATACGCAGTATTTT.